These 3 T cell receptor beta chains were sequenced from one sample in a study of blood T cells in healthy people across ages. A sample-barcoded 5' primer and a J-beta primer mix were used in a second PCR of roughly 7 to 11 cycles. TCRdb independently ran MiXCR on the 5' RACE reads; one entry per CDR3 protein. Of 540,000 or so distinct CDR3 sequences listed, roughly 43% are singletons. The sequencing input was blood. The receptors here all came from a man older than 75 in good health.

This sequence joins TRBV11-2 and TRBJ2-3; 11 nucleotides match TRBD2. Germline-derived CDR1 and CDR2 are SGHAT and FQNNGV. Trimming took 5 bases from V and 2 from J; bases not matched to a gene: 6. This CDR3 is 16 amino acids long. The CDR3 here is CASSPTSGAITDTQYF. The CDR3 nucleotides read TGTGCCAGCAGCCCGACTAGCGGGGCGATCACAGATACGCAGTATTTT. The whole variable domain, filled in from reference TRBV11-2 and TRBJ2-3, reads EAGVAQSPRYKIIEKRQSVAFWCNPISGHATLYWYQQILGQGPKLLIQFQNNGVVDDSQLPKDRFSAERLKGVDSTLKIQPAKLEDSAVYLCASSPTSGAITDTQYFGPGTRLTVL.

The CDR3 DNA follows: TGTGCCAGCACCGGGGACAACCGCTACGAGCAGTACTTC. Translating it yields CASTGDNRYEQYF. The genes are TRBV6-2 or TRBV6-3 and TRBJ2-7, with TRBD1 as a possible D gene (6 bases). This CDR3 has 13 amino acids. Germline CDR1 MNHEY, CDR2 SVGEGT. V lost 7 bases to trimming and J lost 3 bases, with 13 bases between them.

This clonotype was counted between two and nine times. This chain joins TRBV7-2 and TRBJ2-1, with D perhaps given as TRBD1 or TRBD2 (6 bases each). Germline V gives CDR1 SGHTA, CDR2 FQGNSA. V gave up 5 bases and J gave up 4 bases, with 15 bases separating them. CDR3 length equals 15 residues. The CDR3 region has the DNA TGTGCCAGCAGCCTCCAAAGGGGGGCGTACAATGAGCAGTTCTTC. As protein: CASSLQRGAYNEQFF.